The 11 T cell receptor beta chains in this list originate from one sample, sequenced in a study of lymphopenia after photon versus proton radiotherapy. Method: immunoSEQ multiplex PCR; TCRdb's copy keeps in-frame clones and lacks some. The repertoire holds 40,000 to 45,000 clones, with 70% to 90% as singletons. The sample in question was peripheral blood, obtained from a patient treated with proton-based radiotherapy. These receptors originate from a woman aged 70-85 years with pancreatic cancer. Some clones in this sample may be carry-over from other donors' samples.

V is TRBV19 and J is TRBJ2-1, with no clear D. Trimming took off 3 bases at V and 10 bases at J, with 19 bases between the two ends. The CDR3 length is 15 residues. Germline CDR1 reads LNHDA; CDR2 reads SQIVND (reference sequence). CDR3 DNA sequence: TGTGCCAGTAGTATTGGGAATTTCGGCAGTGGGGAGCAGTTCTTC. Protein: CASSIGNFGSGEQFF.

The chain couples TRBV7-2 to TRBJ1-4; TRBD1 matches 9 bases. In germline, CDR1 is SGHTA, CDR2 FQGNSA. This CDR3 contains 15 residues. V lost 5 bases to trimming and J lost 3 bases; unmatched junction nucleotides: 4. The CDR3, as DNA: TGTGCCAGCAGCATACGACAGGGGGCTAATGAAAAACTGTTTTTT. Its protein is CASSIRQGANEKLFF. The full variable domain, with the rest looked up from reference TRBV7-2 and TRBJ1-4, is GAGVSQSPSNKVTEKGKDVELRCDPISGHTALYWYRQSLGQGLEFLIYFQGNSAPDKSGLPSDRFSAERTGGSVSTLTIQRTQQEDSAVYLCASSIRQGANEKLFFGSGTQLSVL.

The CDR3 DNA follows: TGTGCCAGCAGAAGGGGGGTACTCACAGATACGCAGTATTTT. This sequence encodes CASRRGVLTDTQYF. The chain couples TRBV5-5 to TRBJ2-3; D is possibly TRBD1 or TRBD2 (6 bases each). V was shortened by 5 bases and J by 2 bases, with 12 bases between the two germline ends. CDR3 length: 14 residues. Germline V gives CDR1 SGHKS, CDR2 YYEKEE (reference sequence).

Here the CDR3 DNA reads TGCGCCAGCAGCAAGGACATTACCCCTCGCTACGAGCAGTACTTC. The encoded protein is CASSKDITPRYEQYF. V and J are TRBV4-3 and TRBJ2-7, with D perhaps matching TRBD1 (5 bases). CDR1 and CDR2 from the germline V gene are LGHNA and YSLEER. CDR3 size: 15 residues. Trimming removed 5 bases at V and 3 bases at J, with 17 bases between.

The V gene is TRBV28, the J gene TRBJ1-5, with D perhaps TRBD1 (5 bases). Germline V lookup: CDR1 MDHEN, CDR2 SYDVKM. The ends were cut back, 3 bases at V and 0 bases at J, with 12 bases in the middle. The CDR3 has 16 residues. The CDR3 sequence is CASSFLDTISNQPQHF. The CDR3 DNA follows: TGTGCCAGCAGTTTCCTGGACACAATTAGCAATCAGCCCCAGCATTTT.

This clone came up a few times. The chain carries TRBV7-9 and TRBJ1-6; perhaps TRBD1 as D (6 bases). In germline, CDR1 is SEHNR, CDR2 FQNEAQ (reference sequence). This CDR3 is 15 amino acids long. Between the trimmed V and J ends, which lost 1 base and 9 bases, there was a span of 13 bases. The DNA of the CDR3 is TGTGCCAGCAGCTTAGGGGACATCATGAGTTCACCCCTCCACTTT. Protein: CASSLGDIMSSPLHF.

Notes on this clone: One junction end disagrees with the germline gene, perhaps due to a read error. The CDR3 DNA is TGCGCCAGCAGCTTGGCTGGGACTGGAGCTTTCTTT. Encoded protein: CASSLAGTGAFF. This chain joins TRBV5-1 and TRBJ1-1; TRBD1 might be the D (5 bases). Germline lookup yields CDR1 SGHRS and CDR2 YFSETQ. The CDR3 extends over 12 amino acids.

The V call is TRBV9, the J call TRBJ2-4; 8 nucleotides line up with TRBD1. V lost 2 bases, J lost 5 bases, and 6 bases stayed unmatched. The CDR3 extends over 15 amino acids. CDR1 is SGDLS and CDR2 is YYNGEE in the germline V gene. The CDR3 DNA sequence: TGTGCCAGCAGCGTTCTCTCGGGACAGGAAAACATTCAGTACTTC. This sequence encodes CASSVLSGQENIQYF.

The chain employs TRBV7-2 and TRBJ1-3, with a tentative D call TRBD1 (5 bases). Germline assignment: CDR1 SGHTA and CDR2 FQGNSA. V was clipped by 0 bases and J by 1 base, with 10 bases between them. CDR3 length: 16 residues. This CDR3 is CASSLAPAGSGNTIYF. CDR3 nucleotide sequence: TGTGCCAGCAGCTTAGCCCCGGCAGGGTCTGGAAACACCATATATTTT. Full variable domain (missing parts from reference TRBV7-2 and TRBJ1-3): GAGVSQSPSNKVTEKGKDVELRCDPISGHTALYWYRQSLGQGLEFLIYFQGNSAPDKSGLPSDRFSAERTGGSVSTLTIQRTQQEDSAVYLCASSLAPAGSGNTIYFGEGSWLTVV.

This chain joins TRBV5-6 and TRBJ2-2, with D hard to call. The CDR3 has 16 amino acids. Trimming cost V 0 bases and J 0 bases, with 9 bases left between them. Germline loops: CDR1 SGHDT, CDR2 YYEEEE. The CDR3 DNA follows: TGTGCCAGCAGCTTGGGGAGCCTTACGAACACCGGGGAGCTGTTTTTT. Translating gives CASSLGSLTNTGELFF. The complete variable domain, with remaining parts taken from reference TRBV5-6 and TRBJ2-2, reads DAGVTQSPTHLIKTRGQQVTLRCSPKSGHDTVSWYQQALGQGPQFIFQYYEEEERQRGNFPDRFSGHQFPNYSSELNVNALLLGDSALYLCASSLGSLTNTGELFFGEGSRLTVL.

V and J are TRBV10-3 and TRBJ1-2, with D unclear. Per germline, CDR1 ENHRY and CDR2 SYGVKD. V lost 4 bases to trimming and J lost 2 bases, with 11 bases between them. This CDR3 has 14 amino acids. This CDR3 reads CAISGTELNYGYTF. In DNA form, the CDR3 reads TGTGCCATCAGTGGGACGGAATTAAACTATGGCTACACCTTC.